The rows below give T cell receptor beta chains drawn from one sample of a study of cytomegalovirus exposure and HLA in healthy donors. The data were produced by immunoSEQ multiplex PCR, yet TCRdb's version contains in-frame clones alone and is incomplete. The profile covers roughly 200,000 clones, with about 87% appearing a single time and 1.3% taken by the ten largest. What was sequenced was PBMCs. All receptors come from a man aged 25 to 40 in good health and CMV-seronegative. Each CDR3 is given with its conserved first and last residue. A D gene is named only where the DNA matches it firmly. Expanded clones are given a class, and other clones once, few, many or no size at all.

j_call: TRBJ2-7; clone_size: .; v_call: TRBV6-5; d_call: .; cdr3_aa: CASSPAGYEQYF; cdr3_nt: TGTGCCAGCAGTCCGGCGGGATACGAGCAGTACTTC
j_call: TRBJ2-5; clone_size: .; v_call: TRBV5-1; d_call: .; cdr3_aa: CASSPGSLGTVQETQYF; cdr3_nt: TGCGCCAGCAGCCCAGGTTCATTGGGCACGGTACAAGAGACCCAGTACTTC
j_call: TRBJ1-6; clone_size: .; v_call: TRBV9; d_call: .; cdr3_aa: CASSGRGDGAGSPLHF; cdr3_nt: TGTGCCAGCAGCGGCCGGGGGGACGGGGCCGGTTCACCCCTCCACTTT
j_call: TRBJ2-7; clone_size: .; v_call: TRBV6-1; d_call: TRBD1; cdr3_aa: CASNRDSVYEQYF; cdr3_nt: TGTGCCAGCAACCGGGACAGTGTCTACGAGCAGTACTTC
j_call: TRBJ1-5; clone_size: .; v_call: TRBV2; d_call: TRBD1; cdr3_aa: CASSWDRGYGQPQHF; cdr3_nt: TGTGCCAGCAGTTGGGACAGGGGGTATGGTCAGCCCCAGCATTTT
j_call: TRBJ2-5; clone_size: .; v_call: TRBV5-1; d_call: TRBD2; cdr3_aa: CASSKRTASSGSLVVETQYF; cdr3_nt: TGCGCCAGCAGCAAGCGGACAGCCTCTAGCGGGAGCCTGGTAGTAGAGACCCAGTACTTC
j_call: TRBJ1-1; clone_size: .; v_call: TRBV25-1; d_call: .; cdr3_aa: CASAPGGGVTEAFF; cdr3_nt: TGTGCCAGCGCCCCCGGAGGTGGGGTCACTGAAGCTTTCTTT
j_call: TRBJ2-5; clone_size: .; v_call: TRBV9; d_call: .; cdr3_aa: CASSVGGSQETQYF; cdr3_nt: TGTGCCAGCAGCGTAGGAGGAAGCCAAGAGACCCAGTACTTC
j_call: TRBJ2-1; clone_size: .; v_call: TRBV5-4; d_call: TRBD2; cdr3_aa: CASSNGLVDNEQFF; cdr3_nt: TGTGCCAGCAGCAATGGACTAGTTGACAATGAGCAGTTCTTC
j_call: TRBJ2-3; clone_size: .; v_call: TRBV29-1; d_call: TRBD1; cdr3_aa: CSVRQGASTDTQYF; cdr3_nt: TGCAGCGTCCGACAGGGGGCGAGCACAGATACGCAGTATTTT
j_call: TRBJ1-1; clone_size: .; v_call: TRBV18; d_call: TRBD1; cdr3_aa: CASSPPRGQGAEAFF; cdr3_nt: TGTGCCAGCTCACCACCGCGGGGACAGGGGGCTGAAGCTTTCTTT
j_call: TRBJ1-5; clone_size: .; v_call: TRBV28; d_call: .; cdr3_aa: CASSLDSGQNQPQHF; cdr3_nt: TGTGCCAGCAGTTTGGACTCAGGACAGAATCAGCCCCAGCATTTT
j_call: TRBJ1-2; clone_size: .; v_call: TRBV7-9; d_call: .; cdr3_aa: CASSPRQIPNYGYTF; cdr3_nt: TGTGCCAGCAGCCCGCGACAGATCCCTAACTATGGCTACACCTTC
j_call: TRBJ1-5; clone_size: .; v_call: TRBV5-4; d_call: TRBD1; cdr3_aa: CASSFQGADGNQPQHF; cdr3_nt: TGTGCCAGCAGTTTCCAGGGGGCCGATGGCAATCAGCCCCAGCATTTT
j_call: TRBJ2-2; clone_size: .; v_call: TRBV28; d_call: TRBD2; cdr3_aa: CASSSGLAGWDGELFF; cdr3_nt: TGTGCCAGCAGCTCGGGACTAGCGGGGTGGGACGGGGAGCTGTTTTTT
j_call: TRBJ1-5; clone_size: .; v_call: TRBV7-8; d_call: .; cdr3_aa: CASSSGVAQNSNQPQHF; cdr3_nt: TGTGCCAGCAGCTCGGGAGTAGCACAAAATAGCAATCAGCCCCAGCATTTT
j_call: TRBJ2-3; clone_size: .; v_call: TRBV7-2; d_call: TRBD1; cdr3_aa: CASSSGTGTGSVDTQYF; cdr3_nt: TGTGCCAGCAGCTCCGGGACAGGGACGGGGAGCGTAGATACGCAGTACTTT
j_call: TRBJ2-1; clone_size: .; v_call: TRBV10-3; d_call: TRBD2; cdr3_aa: CAISENPGTSGVSNEQFF; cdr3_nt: TGTGCCATCAGTGAAAACCCCGGGACTAGCGGGGTATCCAATGAGCAGTTCTTC
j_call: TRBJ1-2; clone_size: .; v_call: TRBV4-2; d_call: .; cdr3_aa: CASSQEPSSANGYTF; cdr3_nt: TGTGCCAGCAGCCAGGAGCCATCGTCCGCAAATGGCTACACCTTC
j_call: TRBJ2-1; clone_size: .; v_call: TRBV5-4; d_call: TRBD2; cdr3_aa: CASSLALGRGGGNEQFF; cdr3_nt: TGTGCCAGCAGCTTGGCCCTGGGGCGGGGGGGTGGCAATGAGCAGTTCTTC
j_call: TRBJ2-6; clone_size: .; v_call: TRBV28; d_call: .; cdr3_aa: CASSSPFTIFSGANGLTF; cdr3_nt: TGTGCCAGCAGTTCACCCTTCACTATCTTCTCTGGGGCCAACGGCCTGACTTTC
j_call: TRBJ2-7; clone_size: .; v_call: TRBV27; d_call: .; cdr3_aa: CASSLMVGQYPNF; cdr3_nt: TGTGCCAGCAGTTTAATGGTTGGACAGTACCCCAACTTC
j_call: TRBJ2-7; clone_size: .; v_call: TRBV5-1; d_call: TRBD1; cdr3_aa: CASSLGQGTGSYEQYF; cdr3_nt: TGCGCCAGCAGCTTGGGACAGGGAACGGGCTCCTACGAGCAGTACTTC
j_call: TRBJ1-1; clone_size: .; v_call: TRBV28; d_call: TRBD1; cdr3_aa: CASSLSGTGSLAFF; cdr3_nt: TGTGCCAGCAGTTTATCCGGGACAGGGTCTCTAGCTTTCTTT
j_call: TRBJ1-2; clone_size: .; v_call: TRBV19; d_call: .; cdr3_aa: CASSIATGYGYTF; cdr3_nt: TGTGCCAGTAGTATAGCTACAGGGTATGGCTACACCTTC
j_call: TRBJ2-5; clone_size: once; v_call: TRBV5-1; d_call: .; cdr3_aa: CASSLGGAGLQETQYF; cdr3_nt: TGCGCCAGCAGCTTGGGTGGAGCGGGCCTCCAAGAGACCCAGTACTTC
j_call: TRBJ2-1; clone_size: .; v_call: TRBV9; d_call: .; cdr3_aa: CASSVNLRWNEQFF; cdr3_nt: TGTGCCAGCAGCGTAAATCTACGGTGGAATGAGCAGTTCTTC
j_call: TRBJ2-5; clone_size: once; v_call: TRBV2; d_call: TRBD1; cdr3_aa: CASNLGRGRLGTQYF; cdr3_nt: TGTGCCAGCAATTTAGGCAGGGGGCGTCTCGGGACCCAGTACTTC
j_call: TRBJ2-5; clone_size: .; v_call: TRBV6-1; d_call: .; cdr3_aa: CASSEALGGQETQYF; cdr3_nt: TGTGCCAGCAGTGAAGCCCTCGGGGGGCAGGAGACCCAGTACTTC
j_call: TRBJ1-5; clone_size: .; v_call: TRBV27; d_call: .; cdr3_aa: CASSLAAGNQPQHF; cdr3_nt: TGTGCCAGCAGCCTGGCGGCGGGCAATCAGCCCCAGCATTTT
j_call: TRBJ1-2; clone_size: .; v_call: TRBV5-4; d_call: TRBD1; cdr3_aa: CASPRGWAATF; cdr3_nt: TGTGCCAGCCCCAGGGGGTGGGCGGCCACCTTC
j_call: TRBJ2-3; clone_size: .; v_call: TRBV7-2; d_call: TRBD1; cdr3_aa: CASSPGQGGADTQYF; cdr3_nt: TGTGCCAGCAGCCCGGGACAGGGGGGGGCAGATACGCAGTATTTT
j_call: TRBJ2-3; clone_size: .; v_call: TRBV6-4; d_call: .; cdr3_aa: CASSDSRLDTQYF; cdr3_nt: TGTGCCAGCAGTGACTCGAGGTTAGATACGCAGTATTTT
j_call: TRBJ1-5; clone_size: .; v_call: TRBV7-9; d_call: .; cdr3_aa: CASSLDRDQPQHF; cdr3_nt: TGTGCCAGCAGCTTGGACAGAGATCAGCCCCAGCATTTT
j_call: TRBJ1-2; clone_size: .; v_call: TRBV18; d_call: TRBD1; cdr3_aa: CASSPLGQGAREDYTF; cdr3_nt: TGTGCCAGCTCACCCCTCGGACAGGGGGCTCGAGAGGACTACACCTTC
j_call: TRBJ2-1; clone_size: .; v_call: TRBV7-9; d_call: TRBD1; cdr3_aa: CSSSLGDRRRYNEQFF; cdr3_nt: TGTTCCAGCAGCCTAGGGGACAGGAGACGGTACAATGAGCAGTTCTTC
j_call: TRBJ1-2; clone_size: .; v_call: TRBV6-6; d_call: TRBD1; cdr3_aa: CASSFTGGYSGYTF; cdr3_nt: TGTGCCAGCAGTTTTACAGGGGGCTATAGCGGCTACACCTTC
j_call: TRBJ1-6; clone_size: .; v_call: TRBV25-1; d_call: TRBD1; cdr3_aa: CASRETGVYNSPLHF; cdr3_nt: TGTGCCAGCAGGGAGACAGGGGTTTATAATTCACCCCTCCACTTT
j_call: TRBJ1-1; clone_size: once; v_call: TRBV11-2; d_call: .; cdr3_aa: CASSLVPGRSTEAFF; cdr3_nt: TGTGCCAGCAGCTTAGTTCCGGGGAGAAGCACTGAAGCTTTCTTT
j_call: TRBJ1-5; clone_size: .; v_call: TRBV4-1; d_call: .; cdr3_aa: CASSQYRDSNQPQHF; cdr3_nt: TGCGCCAGCAGCCAGTACAGGGATAGCAATCAGCCCCAGCATTTT
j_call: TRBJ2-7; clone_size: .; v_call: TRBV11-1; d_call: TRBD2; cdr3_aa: CASSFSGRFAYEQYF; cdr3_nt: TGTGCCAGCAGCTTTAGCGGGAGATTCGCCTACGAGCAGTACTTC
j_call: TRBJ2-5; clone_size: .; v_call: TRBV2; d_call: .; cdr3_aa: CASRIVFLETQYF; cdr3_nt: TGTGCCAGTCGTATAGTATTTCTGGAGACCCAGTACTTC
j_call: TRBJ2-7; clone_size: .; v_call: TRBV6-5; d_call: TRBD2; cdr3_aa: CASIPPGGGEQYF; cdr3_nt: TGTGCCAGCATTCCCCCGGGGGGGGGCGAGCAGTACTTC
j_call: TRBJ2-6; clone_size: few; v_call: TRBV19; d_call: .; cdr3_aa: CASIAGRNPGANVLTF; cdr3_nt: TGTGCCAGTATCGCAGGGAGGAATCCTGGGGCCAACGTCCTGACTTTC
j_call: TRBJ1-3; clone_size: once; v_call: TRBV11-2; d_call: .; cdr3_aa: CASSLDRDTIYF; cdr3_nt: TGTGCCAGCAGCTTAGATAGAGACACCATATATTTT
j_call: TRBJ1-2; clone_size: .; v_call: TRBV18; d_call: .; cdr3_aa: CASSPSARTANYGYTF; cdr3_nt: TGTGCCAGCTCACCCTCTGCGAGGACAGCTAACTATGGCTACACCTTC
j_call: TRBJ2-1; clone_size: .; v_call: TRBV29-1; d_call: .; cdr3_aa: CSVEFPRGNYNEQFF; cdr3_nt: TGCAGCGTTGAATTCCCCCGGGGGAACTACAATGAGCAGTTCTTC
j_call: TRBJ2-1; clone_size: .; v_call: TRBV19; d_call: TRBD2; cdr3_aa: CASTLTGLAYNEQFF; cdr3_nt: TGTGCCAGTACCCTAACGGGACTAGCCTACAATGAGCAGTTCTTC
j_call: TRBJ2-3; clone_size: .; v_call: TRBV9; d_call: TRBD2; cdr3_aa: CASSFGGRGGFDTQYF; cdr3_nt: TGTGCCAGCAGCTTCGGAGGGCGGGGGGGCTTTGATACGCAGTATTTT
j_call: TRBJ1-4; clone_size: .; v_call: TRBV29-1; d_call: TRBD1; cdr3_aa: CSARTGTEYEKLFF; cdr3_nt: TGCAGCGCCCGAACGGGGACAGAGTATGAAAAACTGTTTTTT
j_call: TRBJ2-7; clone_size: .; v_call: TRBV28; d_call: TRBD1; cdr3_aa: CASSLSDRGLPYEQYF; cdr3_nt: TGTGCCAGCAGTTTAAGCGACAGGGGGTTACCCTACGAGCAGTACTTC
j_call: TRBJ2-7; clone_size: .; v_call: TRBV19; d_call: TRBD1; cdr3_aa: CASSILTGEEQYF; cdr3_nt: TGTGCCAGTAGTATTCTAACAGGGGAAGAGCAGTACTTC
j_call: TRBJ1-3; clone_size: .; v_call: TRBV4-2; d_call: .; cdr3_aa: CASSQDRGGGNTIYF; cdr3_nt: TGTGCCAGCAGCCAAGATCGGGGAGGAGGAAACACCATATATTTT
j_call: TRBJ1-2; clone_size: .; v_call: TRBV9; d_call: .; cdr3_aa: CASSLTQNYGYTF; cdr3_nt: TGTGCCAGCAGCCTAACCCAAAACTATGGCTACACCTTC
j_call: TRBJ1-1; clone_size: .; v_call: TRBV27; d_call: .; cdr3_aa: CASSPIAGMTVNTEAFF; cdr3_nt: TGTGCCAGCAGTCCTATAGCTGGCATGACAGTGAACACTGAAGCTTTCTTT
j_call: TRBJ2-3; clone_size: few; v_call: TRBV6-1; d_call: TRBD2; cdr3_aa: CASSEESGIGLAGVSDTQYF; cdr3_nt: TGTGCCAGCAGTGAAGAGAGTGGGATAGGACTAGCGGGAGTCTCAGATACGCAGTATTTT
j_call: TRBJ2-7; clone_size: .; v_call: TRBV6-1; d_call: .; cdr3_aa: CASSDAGLHYEQYF; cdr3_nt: TGTGCCAGCAGTGATGCGGGGCTTCACTACGAGCAGTACTTC
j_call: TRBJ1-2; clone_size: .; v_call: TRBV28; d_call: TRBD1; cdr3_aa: CASSLGRGYGYTF; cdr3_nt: TGTGCCAGCAGTTTAGGCAGGGGGTATGGCTACACCTTC
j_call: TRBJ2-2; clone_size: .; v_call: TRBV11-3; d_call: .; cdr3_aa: CASSPTANTGELFF; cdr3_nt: TGTGCCAGCAGCCCCACAGCGAACACCGGGGAGCTGTTTTTT